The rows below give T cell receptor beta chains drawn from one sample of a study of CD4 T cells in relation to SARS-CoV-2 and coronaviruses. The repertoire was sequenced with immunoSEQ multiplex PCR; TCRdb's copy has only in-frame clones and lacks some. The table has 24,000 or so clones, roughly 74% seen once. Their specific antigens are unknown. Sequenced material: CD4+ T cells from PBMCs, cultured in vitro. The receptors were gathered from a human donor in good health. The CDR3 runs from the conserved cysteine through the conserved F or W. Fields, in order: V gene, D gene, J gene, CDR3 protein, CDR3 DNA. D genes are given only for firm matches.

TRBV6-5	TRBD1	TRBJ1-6	CASSGQGSNSPLHF	TGTGCCAGCAGCGGACAGGGTTCAAATTCACCCCTCCACTTT
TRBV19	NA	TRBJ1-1	CASSIGGGATEAFF	TGTGCCAGTAGTATTGGGGGGGGCGCGACTGAAGCTTTCTTT
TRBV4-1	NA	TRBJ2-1	CASSQSGRRYNEQFF	TGCGCCAGCAGCCAATCCGGGAGAAGATACAATGAGCAGTTCTTC
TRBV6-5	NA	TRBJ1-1	CASSPTGSEAFF	TGTGCCAGCAGTCCAACAGGGTCTGAAGCTTTCTTT
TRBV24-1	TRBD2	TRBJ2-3	CATSDPGTSGEGTQYF	TGTGCCACCAGTGATCCTGGGACTAGCGGGGAGGGTACGCAGTATTTT
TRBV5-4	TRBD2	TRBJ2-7	CASSLGGSVYEQYF	TGTGCCAGCAGCTTGGGCGGGAGCGTCTACGAGCAGTACTTC
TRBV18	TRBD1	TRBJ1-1	CASSPRDRDVDTEAFF	TGTGCCAGCTCACCCCGGGACAGGGATGTGGACACTGAAGCTTTCTTT
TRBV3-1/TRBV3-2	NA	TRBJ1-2	CASSQGELGFGGYTF	TGTGCCAGCAGCCAAGGGGAGCTCGGCTTTGGGGGCTACACCTTC
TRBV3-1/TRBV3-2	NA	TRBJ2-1	CASSIHNEQFF	TGTGCCAGCAGCATTCACAATGAGCAGTTCTTC
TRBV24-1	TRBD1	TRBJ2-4	CATSARTGTNIQYF	TGTGCCACCAGTGCCCGGACAGGGACAAACATTCAGTACTTC